This TCR beta chain was sequenced in a study of T cell responses to AZD1222 COVID-19 vaccine. General study points: Regions 160-218 and 743-854 dominated among vaccine-associated CD4 TCRs spanning spike. Just 5 or 6 AZD1222 recipients tested seropositive at baseline.

About this clone: Its target is unknown.

Trimming stripped 1 base from V and 0 bases from J, with 6 bases between. The CDR3 is 14 amino acids. CDR1 and CDR2 from the germline V gene are SEHNR and FQNEAQ (reference sequence). TCRdb's table, derived via immunoSEQ multiplex PCR, lists solely in-frame clones and lacks some. The sample has 150,000 or so clones, about 91% seen once; the top ten hold roughly 16%. This TCR derives from an adult in good health. The chain couples TRBV7-9 to TRBJ1-1; no definite D call. The sequencing here drew on peripheral blood, taken on day 0 of AZD1222 vaccination. The CDR3 DNA reads as TGTGCCAGCAGCTTAGTACAAATGAACACTGAAGCTTTCTTT. Its protein product is CASSLVQMNTEAFF.